This T cell receptor beta chain was observed in a study of shared clonotypes between healthy human individuals. CDR1 and CDR2 (germline): MDHEN, SYDVKM. CDR3 length: 15 amino acids. V shed 2 bases and J shed 3 bases, with 13 bases lying between them. Sequenced by immunoSEQ multiplex PCR; TCRdb stores in-frame clones only, minus some. The data contain some 2.1 million clones, 90% to 95% of them singletons. The TCR was taken from a young man in good health. The source material was naive CD4+ T cells sorted from blood. The subset is: CD45RA+ positively selected. This rearrangement joins TRBV28 to TRBJ1-2; D not resolved. CDR3 coding DNA: TGTGCCAGCAGTTTAATCGGCGAAAGCTACTATGGCTACACCTTC. Encoded protein: CASSLIGESYYGYTF.